This T cell receptor (beta chain) was identified during a study of memory CD4+ T cells and cytomegalovirus serostatus. This clone was detected only a few times. Other DNA sequences in this specimen translate into the identical CDR3. The sort gate was single viable CD3+CD4+CD8-CD45RO+ cells for memory CD4+ T cells. Sequenced by immunoSEQ multiplex PCR; TCRdb stores in-frame clones only, minus some. The table lists approximately 30,000 clones, about 75% of them singletons, with more than 0.5% in the top ten. The sample comprised memory CD4+ T cells from blood. The TCR originated in an adult in good health and CMV-seronegative. Some clones in this sample may be carry-over from other donors' samples.

This CDR3 is CAWSWDTNQPQHF. Here the CDR3 DNA reads TGTGCCTGGAGTTGGGATACCAATCAGCCCCAGCATTTT. V is TRBV30 and J is TRBJ1-5; no clear D gene. This CDR3 has 13 residues. CDR1 is GTSNPN and CDR2 is SVGIG in the germline V gene (reference sequence). Between the trimmed V and J ends, which lost 2 bases and 3 bases, there was a span of 8 bases.